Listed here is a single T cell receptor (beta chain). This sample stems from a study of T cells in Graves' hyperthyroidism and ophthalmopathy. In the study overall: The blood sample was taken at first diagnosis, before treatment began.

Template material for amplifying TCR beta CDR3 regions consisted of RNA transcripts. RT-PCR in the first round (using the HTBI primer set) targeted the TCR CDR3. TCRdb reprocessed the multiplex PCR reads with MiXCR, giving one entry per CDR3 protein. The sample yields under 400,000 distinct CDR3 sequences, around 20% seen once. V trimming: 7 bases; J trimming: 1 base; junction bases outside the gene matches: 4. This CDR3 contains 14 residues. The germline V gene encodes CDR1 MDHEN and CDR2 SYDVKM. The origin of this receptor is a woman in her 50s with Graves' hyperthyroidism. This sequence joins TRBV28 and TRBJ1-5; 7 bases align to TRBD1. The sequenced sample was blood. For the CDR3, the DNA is TGTGCCAGCAAATTGACAGGGAGCAATCAGCCCCAGCATTTT. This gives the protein CASKLTGSNQPQHF.